One sample yielded the 2 T cell receptor beta chains listed below, sequenced in a study of T cells in localized non-small cell lung cancer. Profiled with immunoSEQ multiplex PCR; TCRdb holds only in-frame clones, not every one. Among some 50,000 clones listed, approximately 80% were seen once. This material consisted of peripheral blood mononuclear cells, taken before any cancer treatment. These receptors were taken from a man aged 35-75 years with stage III lung adenocarcinoma.

The J gene is TRBJ2-3, the V gene TRBV4-2, with 11 bases fitting TRBD2. The CDR3 is 18 amino acids. The germline CDR1 and CDR2 sequences are LGHNA and YNFKEQ. J lost 5 bases, V lost 0 bases, and 10 bases had no gene match. In DNA form, the CDR3 reads TGTGCCAGCAGCCAAGATATAGCGGGGGGGCCGAAAGAAGATACGCAGTATTTT. It is translated as CASSQDIAGGPKEDTQYF.

The chain is built from TRBV4-1 and TRBJ2-5, with no clear D. CDR1 and CDR2 (germline): MGHRA, YSYEKL. The ends were cut back, 2 bases at V and 5 bases at J, with 12 bases in the middle. There are 14 residues in the CDR3. The CDR3 reads CASSQRYSQETQYF. CDR3 sequence (DNA): TGCGCCAGCAGCCAACGGTACTCCCAGGAGACCCAGTACTTC.